A selection of T cell receptor beta chains follows, all from one sample in a study of shared clonotypes between healthy human individuals. Sequencing was performed with immunoSEQ multiplex PCR; in TCRdb, only in-frame clones are kept and a portion is missing. Of approximately 840,000 clones listed, 90% to 98% are singletons. The sequenced sample was naive CD8+ T cells sorted from blood. These receptors came from a man aged 25 to 45 in good health. The CDR3 runs from the conserved cysteine through the conserved F or W. A D gene is named only where the DNA matches it firmly. A clone size is listed for some rows: how often the clone was seen (once, few, many), or a class if it is expanded.

clone_size	j_call	v_call	cdr3_length	d_call	cdr3_aa	cdr3_nt
-	TRBJ1-2	TRBV27	14	-	CASGARLGHRGYTF	TGTGCCAGCGGAGCCCGATTGGGGCATAGGGGCTACACCTTC
-	TRBJ2-3	TRBV5-5	16	TRBD2	CASSLGWRGTQDTQYF	TGTGCCAGCAGCTTAGGTTGGCGGGGGACCCAAGATACGCAGTATTTT
-	TRBJ2-1	TRBV7-2	16	-	CASSLNLAYSYNEQFF	TGTGCCAGCAGCTTAAACCTAGCATACTCCTACAATGAGCAGTTCTTC
-	TRBJ2-3	TRBV5-4	15	TRBD2	CASSLEREDTDTQYF	TGTGCCAGCAGCTTGGAGCGGGAGGACACAGATACGCAGTATTTT
once	TRBJ1-4	TRBV5-4	18	-	CASSLMGGGADWEEKLFF	TGTGCCAGCAGCTTGATGGGGGGAGGGGCCGACTGGGAAGAAAAACTGTTTTTT
-	TRBJ2-1	TRBV28	17	-	CASSSETRLISLGEQFF	TGTGCCAGCTCCTCCGAGACTAGGTTAATATCCCTGGGTGAGCAGTTCTTC
-	TRBJ2-6	TRBV10-2	16	-	CASSDLIRSGANVLTF	TGCGCCAGCAGTGATCTAATCCGCTCTGGGGCCAACGTCCTGACTTTC
-	TRBJ2-7	TRBV6-5	11	-	CASSSRHEQYF	TGTGCCAGCAGTTCCCGGCACGAGCAGTACTTC
-	TRBJ2-7	TRBV28	11	-	CASSFNYEQYF	TGTGCCAGCAGTTTCAATTACGAGCAGTACTTC
-	TRBJ1-5	TRBV6-6	15	-	CASSQGPGVNQPQHF	TGTGCCAGCAGTCAGGGACCCGGTGTCAATCAGCCCCAGCATTTT
-	TRBJ2-7	TRBV5-1	16	-	CASSLSNGGAGYEQYF	TGCGCCAGCAGCTTGTCAAACGGGGGCGCAGGGTACGAGCAGTACTTC
-	TRBJ2-1	TRBV27	13	-	CASSFLSENEQFF	TGTGCCAGCAGTTTCCTTTCGGAGAATGAGCAGTTCTTC
-	TRBJ2-7	TRBV7-8	17	-	CASNKSPTEGPPNEQYF	TGTGCCAGCAATAAGTCCCCAACGGAGGGTCCTCCGAACGAGCAGTACTTC
-	TRBJ1-2	TRBV19	11	-	CASSPGRGYTF	TGTGCCAGTAGTCCGGGCCGTGGCTACACCTTC
-	TRBJ2-1	TRBV5-1	15	TRBD2	CASSPIAGYYNEQFF	TGCGCCAGCAGTCCGATAGCGGGATACTACAATGAGCAGTTCTTC
-	TRBJ2-1	TRBV29-1	12	-	CSALGPYNEQFF	TGCAGCGCACTAGGTCCCTACAATGAGCAGTTCTTC
-	TRBJ2-1	TRBV19	14	TRBD2	CASSILADHNEQFF	TGTGCCAGTAGTATCCTAGCGGACCACAATGAGCAGTTCTTC
-	TRBJ2-7	TRBV5-8	14	-	CASSFGLSLYEQYF	TGTGCCAGCAGCTTTGGACTATCACTCTACGAGCAGTACTTC
-	TRBJ1-5	TRBV28	16	-	CASSLLSEWGNQPQHF	TGTGCCAGCAGTCTGTTATCTGAGTGGGGCAATCAGCCCCAGCATTTT
-	TRBJ2-1	TRBV20-1	11	-	CSAPQGNEQFF	TGCAGTGCTCCCCAAGGCAATGAGCAGTTCTTC
-	TRBJ2-7	TRBV11-2	15	TRBD2	CASSLEAGGYYEQYF	TGTGCCAGCAGCTTAGAAGCGGGAGGGTATTACGAGCAGTACTTC
-	TRBJ2-1	TRBV9	16	TRBD2	CASSATGLAIDNEQFF	TGTGCCAGCAGCGCGACCGGACTAGCGATCGACAATGAGCAGTTCTTC
-	TRBJ1-3	TRBV11-2	15	TRBD1	CASSLDRGPGNTIYF	TGTGCCAGCAGCTTGGACAGGGGCCCTGGAAACACCATATATTTT
once	TRBJ2-2	TRBV19	18	-	CASSMGVWGPGNTGELFF	TGTGCCAGTAGTATGGGAGTGTGGGGACCGGGGAACACCGGGGAGCTGTTTTTT
-	TRBJ2-7	TRBV7-7	15	-	CASSLASGDSYEQYF	TGTGCTAGCAGCTTAGCGTCCGGGGACTCCTACGAGCAGTACTTC
-	TRBJ2-3	TRBV7-9	12	-	CASGWGSDTQYF	TGTGCCAGCGGTTGGGGATCAGATACGCAGTATTTT
-	TRBJ2-6	TRBV2	15	-	CASSGWGTGANVLTF	TGTGCCAGCAGTGGCTGGGGGACCGGGGCCAACGTCCTGACTTTC
-	TRBJ2-7	TRBV27	15	TRBD2	CASSLKGLAGYEQYF	TGTGCCAGCAGTTTAAAGGGACTAGCGGGATACGAGCAGTACTTC
-	TRBJ1-1	TRBV5-1	13	-	CASSLSSNTEAFF	TGCGCCAGCAGCTTGTCTTCGAACACTGAAGCTTTCTTT
-	TRBJ2-3	TRBV28	18	TRBD2	CASSPLAGLNRGTDTQYF	TGTGCCAGCAGCCCACTAGCGGGACTGAACCGAGGCACAGATACGCAGTATTTT
-	TRBJ2-7	TRBV6-6	14	TRBD2	CASSFSGRAYEQYF	TGTGCCAGCAGTTTTAGCGGGAGGGCCTACGAGCAGTACTTC
-	TRBJ2-7	TRBV7-9	11	-	CASSLEGGQYF	TGTGCCAGCAGCTTAGAAGGTGGGCAGTACTTC
-	TRBJ2-3	TRBV29-1	13	-	CSALGGSTDTQYF	TGCAGCGCCTTAGGCGGTAGCACAGATACGCAGTATTTT
once	TRBJ2-7	TRBV7-6	15	TRBD2	CASSLGQGLTYEQYF	TGTGCCAGCAGCTTAGGGCAGGGACTAACCTACGAGCAGTACTTC
once	TRBJ2-2	TRBV6-6	12	-	CASEVDTGELFF	TGTGCCAGCGAGGTGGACACCGGGGAGCTGTTTTTT
-	TRBJ2-2	TRBV28	14	TRBD1	CATPGQEDTGELFF	TGTGCCACCCCGGGACAGGAGGACACCGGGGAGCTGTTTTTT
-	TRBJ1-2	TRBV29-1	12	-	CSVPSTGYGYTF	TGCAGCGTTCCCTCTACTGGATATGGCTACACCTTC